This TCR beta chain was recovered during a study of CD4 T cells in relation to SARS-CoV-2 and coronaviruses. The assay was immunoSEQ multiplex PCR, and TCRdb's table has in-frame clones only and misses some. This sample has some 21,000 clones; about 80% occur once, and the top ten carry over 10%. Before the COVID-19 pandemic, during about 2010-2019, CD4+ T cells were taken from unexposed donors. Isolation of CD4+ T cells took place after around 11 days in culture. Half the medium was replaced with IL-2 medium on days 3 and 7. The V gene's germline CDR1 is SEHNR and CDR2 FQNEAQ (reference sequence). V was shortened by 4 bases and J by 3 bases, with 9 bases between the two germline ends. The CDR3 is 13 amino acids. Points on this clone: What it recognizes is unknown.

The TCR comes from a human donor in good health. The specimen sequenced was CD4+ T cells from PBMCs, cultured in vitro. This chain uses TRBV7-9 with TRBJ1-1; no definite D call. The CDR3 protein is CASSSAGYTEAFF. The CDR3 nucleotides are TGTGCCAGCAGCTCAGCCGGGTACACTGAAGCTTTCTTT.